Each of the 21 T cell receptor beta chains below was sequenced from the same sample in a study of blood T cell repertoires in COVID-19. Sequencing used immunoSEQ multiplex PCR; TCRdb keeps in-frame clones, though not all of them. The sample carries approximately 89,000 clones, roughly 80% recorded once. The sample consisted of peripheral blood. The receptors here all came from a human donor in a cohort sampled during active COVID-19.

The chain carries TRBV7-9 and TRBJ1-5; 10 nucleotides match TRBD1. J was trimmed by 2 bases and V by 1 base; bases with no gene match: 2. There are 16 residues in the CDR3. The germline V gene has CDR1 SEHNR and CDR2 FQNEAQ (reference sequence). The CDR3 protein is CASSLDGTGGNQPQHF. As DNA, the CDR3 is TGTGCCAGCAGCTTAGACGGGACAGGGGGCAATCAGCCCCAGCATTTT.

This clone was seen only a few times. The chain combines TRBV29-1 with TRBJ2-1; 9 bases map to TRBD1. The V gene's germline CDR1 is SQVTM and CDR2 ANQGSEA. With V trimmed by 1 base and J by 7 bases, 17 bases remained unmatched. This CDR3 spans 18 amino acids. CDR3: CSVEGETGGLGPTNEQFF. The DNA of the CDR3 is TGCAGCGTTGAAGGAGAGACAGGGGGACTCGGACCGACAAATGAGCAGTTCTTC.

V usage is TRBV14 and J usage is TRBJ1-6; D ambiguous. V was shortened by 1 base and J by 7 bases, with 14 bases between the two germline ends. CDR1 is SGHDN, CDR2 FVKESK, per germline. The CDR3 has 16 amino acids. In nucleotides, the CDR3 is TGTGCCAGCAGCCAAGTCTTGGTGACACGAAATTCACCCCTCCACTTT. Protein sequence: CASSQVLVTRNSPLHF.

The chain is built from TRBV5-4 and TRBJ2-6; 8 bases line up with TRBD2. Trimming took 2 bases from V and 0 from J; bases not matched to a gene: 7. Per the germline V gene, CDR1 is SGHNT and CDR2 is YYREEE (reference sequence). The CDR3 length is 18 residues. DNA of the CDR3: TGTGCCAGCAGCTTTCGGGGGGGTCTCCGCTCTGGGGCCAACGTCCTGACTTTC. Protein product: CASSFRGGLRSGANVLTF.

V gene TRBV15 combines with J gene TRBJ2-2; 9 bases fit TRBD2. Looked up from germline, CDR1 is LNHNV and CDR2 is YYDKDF (reference sequence). The CDR3 has 16 amino acids. J was trimmed by 4 bases and V by 0 bases; bases with no gene match: 3. CDR3: CATSRDGGRATGELFF. CDR3 nucleotide sequence: TGTGCCACCAGCAGAGATGGCGGGAGGGCCACCGGGGAGCTGTTTTTT. Full variable domain (missing parts from reference TRBV15 and TRBJ2-2): DAMVIQNPRYQVTQFGKPVTLSCSQTLNHNVMYWYQQKSSQAPKLLFHYYDKDFNNEADTPDNFQSRRPNTSFCFLDIRSPGLGDTAMYLCATSRDGGRATGELFFGEGSRLTVL.

The chain joins TRBV28 to TRBJ2-1; 9 nucleotides align to TRBD2. Looked up from germline, CDR1 is MDHEN and CDR2 is SYDVKM. This CDR3 comprises 12 residues. Trimming removed 3 bases from V and 16 bases from J; junction bases left unmatched: 7. This CDR3 is CASSFSGSLHFF. The DNA of the CDR3 is TGTGCCAGCAGTTTTAGCGGGAGTTTACACTTCTTC.

This clone has just a few counts. The chain uses TRBV27 and TRBJ2-7; 7 positions match TRBD1. J gave up 4 bases and V 5 bases, and 11 bases lay outside the gene matches. Germline V lookup: CDR1 MNHEY, CDR2 SMNVEV (reference sequence). There are 15 residues in the CDR3. The DNA of the CDR3 is TGTGCCAGCAGTGCACATGACAGGGTCACGTACGAGCAGTACTTC. This translates into CASSAHDRVTYEQYF.

V is TRBV4-3 and J is TRBJ1-3; D possibly corresponds to TRBD1 (6 bases). Per germline, CDR1 LGHNA and CDR2 YSLEER. Trimming removed 0 bases at V and 3 bases at J, with 12 bases between. The CDR3 totals 16 residues. The CDR3, as DNA: TGCGCCAGCAGCCAAGATACAGGGATGGTTGGAAACACCATATATTTT. Encoded protein: CASSQDTGMVGNTIYF.

The chain links TRBV7-8 to TRBJ1-1, with D uncertain. Trimming shortened V by 5 bases and J by 7 bases, and 11 bases separated the two germline ends. The CDR3 is made up of 12 amino acids. Germline V lookup: CDR1 SGHVS, CDR2 FQNEAQ. The CDR3 bases are TGTGCCAGCAGCCATTCTGAGGGTGAAGCTTTCTTT. Translation gives CASSHSEGEAFF.

The chain has TRBV7-9 and TRBJ2-5; a weak D match, TRBD1 (6 bases). Germline V gene sequence: CDR1 SEHNR, CDR2 FQNEAQ (reference sequence). Trimming took 5 bases from V and 4 from J, leaving 14 bases between them. This CDR3 has 14 amino acids. DNA of the CDR3: TGTGCCAGCAGCCCGGGGCTAGGGGGAGAGACCCAGTACTTC. Its translation: CASSPGLGGETQYF.

The sample holds one count of this clone. This chain links TRBV6-4 with TRBJ1-5; 8 positions agree with TRBD1. The V gene end was trimmed by 6 bases and the J gene end by 6 bases; junction bases not matched to a gene: 10. The CDR3 has 15 residues. Germline CDR1 and CDR2: MRHNA and SNTAGT. Here the CDR3 reads CASSESPDRGQPQHF. The CDR3 DNA is TGTGCCAGCAGCGAGTCGCCCGACAGGGGTCAGCCCCAGCATTTT.

This clone was picked up one time. V and J are TRBV12-3 or TRBV12-4 and TRBJ2-1; maybe TRBD2 (6 bases). The CDR3 runs 13 residues. V was trimmed by 6 bases and J by 9 bases, leaving 15 bases between them. The CDR3 DNA reads as TGTGCCAGCAGCCCCTCCATGGGGGGTGAGCAGTTCTTC. It codes for CASSPSMGGEQFF.

V gene TRBV15 combines with J gene TRBJ2-3, with TRBD2 identical over 10 bases. The CDR3 is 17 residues long. The germline CDR1 and CDR2 sequences are LNHNV and YYDKDF (reference sequence). Trimming removed 0 bases from V and 8 bases from J; junction bases left unmatched: 11. DNA for the CDR3: TGTGCCACCAGCAGAGATATGTTGCTAGCGGGAGTTGGTACGCAGTATTTT. This encodes CATSRDMLLAGVGTQYF.

This clone was recorded only once. V usage is TRBV2 and J usage is TRBJ2-1; TRBD2 matches 7 bases. This CDR3 has 14 amino acids. CDR1 and CDR2 from the germline V gene are SNHLY and FYNNEI. J lost 7 bases, V lost 5 bases, and 8 bases had no gene match. CDR3 nucleotides: TGTGCCAGCAGTCGGATAGCGGGTGCAAATGAGCAGTTCTTC. This translates into CASSRIAGANEQFF.

This chain uses TRBV7-3 with TRBJ2-5; D perhaps matches TRBD2 (5 bases). Trimming cost V 3 bases and J 4 bases, with 12 bases left between them. Germline V gene data show CDR1 as SGHTA and CDR2 as FQGTGA. The CDR3 totals 14 residues. The DNA for the CDR3 is TGTGCCAGCAGCTTGTACCAGCGGCTAGAGACCCAGTACTTC. As protein: CASSLYQRLETQYF.

As DNA, the CDR3 is TGTGCCAGCAGCCAAGGGAGCAGGGGGAATTCACCCCTCCACTTT. As protein: CASSQGSRGNSPLHF. The chain combines TRBV7-3 with TRBJ1-6, with 7 bases matching TRBD1. The CDR3 consists of 15 residues. The germline CDR1 and CDR2 sequences are SGHTA and FQGTGA. Trimming took 5 bases from V and 7 from J; bases not matched to a gene: 8.

The chain carries TRBV6-5 and TRBJ2-7; TRBD1 aligns across 7 bases. The ends lost 9 bases at V and 2 bases at J; junction bases unmatched: 7. The CDR3 loop spans 13 amino acids. Germline loops: CDR1 MNHEY, CDR2 SVGAGI. The CDR3: CASGGDRAYEQYF. CDR3 DNA: TGTGCCAGTGGGGGAGACAGGGCCTACGAGCAGTACTTC.

The J gene is TRBJ2-1, the V gene TRBV24-1, with 11 bases matching TRBD2. Per germline, CDR1 KGHDR and CDR2 SFDVKD. V shed 3 bases, J shed 1 base, and the junction held 4 bases outside the gene matches. The CDR3 loop spans 17 amino acids. The CDR3 nucleotides are TGTGCCACCAGTGATGCGACTAGCGGGGATTCCTACAATGAGCAGTTCTTC. It is translated as CATSDATSGDSYNEQFF.

The chain joins TRBV4-3 to TRBJ1-6; maybe TRBD1 (5 bases). Germline V CDR1 and CDR2: LGHNA, YSLEER. This CDR3 comprises 15 residues. V lost 2 bases and J lost 9, with 14 bases in between. In DNA form, the CDR3 reads TGCGCCAGCAGCCAAACGGGGGATTCGCGTTCACCCCTCCACTTT. It specifies CASSQTGDSRSPLHF.

This clone was picked up one time. This chain's CDR3 is CSVSLAGTSVGNTDTQYF. The CDR3 region has the DNA TGCAGCGTTTCCTTAGCCGGGACTAGTGTGGGGAACACAGATACGCAGTATTTT. The rearrangement joins TRBV29-1 to TRBJ2-3; 8 bases line up with TRBD2. V lost 5 bases and J lost 2; bases outside the gene matches: 18. The CDR3 covers 18 residues. The V gene's germline CDR1 is SQVTM and CDR2 ANQGSEA.

The rearrangement uses TRBV7-2 and TRBJ1-6; D may be TRBD1 (5 bases). With 1 base removed from V and 7 bases from J, the gap between germline ends came to 8 bases. This CDR3 is built from 14 residues. The germline V gene has CDR1 SGHTA and CDR2 FQGNSA. CDR3 sequence: CASSLVEGNSPLHF. The CDR3 DNA sequence: TGTGCCAGCAGCTTAGTGGAGGGGAATTCACCCCTCCACTTT.